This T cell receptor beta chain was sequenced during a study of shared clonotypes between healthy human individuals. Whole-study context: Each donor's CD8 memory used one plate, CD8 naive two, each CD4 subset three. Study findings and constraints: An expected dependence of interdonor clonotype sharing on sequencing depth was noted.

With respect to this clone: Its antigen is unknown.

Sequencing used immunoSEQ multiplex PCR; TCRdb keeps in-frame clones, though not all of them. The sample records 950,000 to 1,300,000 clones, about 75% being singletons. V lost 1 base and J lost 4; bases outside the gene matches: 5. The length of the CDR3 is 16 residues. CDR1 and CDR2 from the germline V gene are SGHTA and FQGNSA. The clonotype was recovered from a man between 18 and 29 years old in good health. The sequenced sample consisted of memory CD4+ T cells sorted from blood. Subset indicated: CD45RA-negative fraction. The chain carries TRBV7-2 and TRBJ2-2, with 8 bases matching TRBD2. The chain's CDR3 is CASSLEPAGVTGELFF. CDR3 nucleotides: TGTGCCAGCAGCTTAGAGCCAGCGGGAGTCACCGGGGAGCTGTTTTTT.